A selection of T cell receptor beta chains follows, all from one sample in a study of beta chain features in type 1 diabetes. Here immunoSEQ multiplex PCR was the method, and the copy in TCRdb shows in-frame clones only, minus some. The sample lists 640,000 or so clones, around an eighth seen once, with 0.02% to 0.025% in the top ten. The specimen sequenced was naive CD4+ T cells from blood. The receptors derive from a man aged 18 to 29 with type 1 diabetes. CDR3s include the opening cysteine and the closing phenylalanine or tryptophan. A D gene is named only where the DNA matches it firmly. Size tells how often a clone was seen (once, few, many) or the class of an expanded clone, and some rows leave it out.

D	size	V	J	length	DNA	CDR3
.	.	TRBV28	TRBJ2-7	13	TGTGCCAGCAGTAATTACAGGTACTACGAGCAGTACTTC	CASSNYRYYEQYF
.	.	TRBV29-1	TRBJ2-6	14	TGCAGCGTTGATGAAGGGGCTGGGGCCAACGTCCTGACTTTC	CSVDEGAGANVLTF
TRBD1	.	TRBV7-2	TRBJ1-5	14	TGTGCCAGCAGCCCGCTGACAGGGTTTCAGCCCCAGCATTTT	CASSPLTGFQPQHF
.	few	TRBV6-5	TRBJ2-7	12	TGTGCCAGCAGCCCAGGGTTGTACGAGCAGTACTTC	CASSPGLYEQYF
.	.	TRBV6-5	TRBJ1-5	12	TGTGCCAGCAGGGTGAGCAATCAGCCCCAGCATTTT	CASRVSNQPQHF
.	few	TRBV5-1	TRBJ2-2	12	TGCGCCCTTAGGGCGAACACCGGGGAGCTGTTTTTT	CALRANTGELFF
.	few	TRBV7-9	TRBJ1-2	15	TGTGCCAGCAGCATCTCTGGACCAGGGAACTATGGCTACACCTTC	CASSISGPGNYGYTF
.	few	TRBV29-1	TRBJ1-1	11	TGCAGCGACTCGGAGGGCACTGAAGCTTTCTTT	CSDSEGTEAFF
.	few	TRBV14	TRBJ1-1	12	TGTGCCAGCAGCCAGTCAGGGACTGAAGCTTTCTTT	CASSQSGTEAFF
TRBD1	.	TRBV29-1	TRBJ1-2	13	TGCAGCGTTGACGGGGGACAGGGCGGAGGCTACACCTTC	CSVDGGQGGGYTF
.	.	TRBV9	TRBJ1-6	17	TGTGCCAGCAGCGTATCCTCCGGGACCGCTACTAATTCACCCCTCCACTTT	CASSVSSGTATNSPLHF
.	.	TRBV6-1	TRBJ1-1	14	TGTGCCAGCAGCACAGGTCGACTGAACACTGAAGCTTTCTTT	CASSTGRLNTEAFF
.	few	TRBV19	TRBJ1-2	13	TGTGCCAGTAGCCCCAGCGGGAGAGATGGCTACACCTTC	CASSPSGRDGYTF
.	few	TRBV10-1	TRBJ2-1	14	TGCGCCAGCAGTGACCCTGGACTATGGAATGAGCAGTTCTTC	CASSDPGLWNEQFF
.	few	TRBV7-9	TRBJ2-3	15	TGTGCCAGCAGCTTAGATGATGGGGCTGCAGATACGCAGTATTTT	CASSLDDGAADTQYF
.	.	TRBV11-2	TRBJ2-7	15	TGTGCCAGCAGCTTAGGGTCTGCAGGGGAGGGCGAGCAGTACTTC	CASSLGSAGEGEQYF
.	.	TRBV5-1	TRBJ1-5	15	TGCGCCAGCAAGGACAGATACTATGACAATCAGCCCCAGCATTTT	CASKDRYYDNQPQHF
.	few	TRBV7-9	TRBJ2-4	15	TGTGCCAGCAGCCCAGGTGGGGACGTCATGAACATTCAGTACTTC	CASSPGGDVMNIQYF
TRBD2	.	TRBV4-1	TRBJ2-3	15	TGCGCCAGCAGCAACCCGACTAGCAGTCCAGATACGCAGTATTTT	CASSNPTSSPDTQYF
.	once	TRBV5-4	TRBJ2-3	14	TGTGCCAGCAGCTCAAAGACCGGCACAGATACGCAGTATTTT	CASSSKTGTDTQYF
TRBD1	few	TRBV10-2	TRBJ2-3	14	TGCGCCAGCAGTTCACAGGGGTACACAGATACGCAGTATTTT	CASSSQGYTDTQYF
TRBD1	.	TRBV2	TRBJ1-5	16	TGTGCCAGTCGCCCGGGACAGCAATCGGGCAATCAGCCCCAGCATTTT	CASRPGQQSGNQPQHF
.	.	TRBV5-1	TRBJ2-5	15	TGCGCCAGCAGCTTGGGGACCTCAGAGGGGGAGACCCAGTACTTC	CASSLGTSEGETQYF
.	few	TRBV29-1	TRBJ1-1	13	TGCAGCGTTGGTTCCAGACAGAACACTGAAGCTTTCTTT	CSVGSRQNTEAFF
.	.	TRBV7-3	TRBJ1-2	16	TGTGCCAGCAGGGAACTACCGGGTCCTTACCTCTATGGCTACACCTTC	CASRELPGPYLYGYTF
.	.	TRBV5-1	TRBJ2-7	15	TGCGCCAGCAGCTTGGCGCCAGGAGAATCCTACGAGCAGTACTTC	CASSLAPGESYEQYF
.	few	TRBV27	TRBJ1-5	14	TGTGCCAGCAGTTTTTACGGAGGCAATCAGCCCCAGCATTTT	CASSFYGGNQPQHF
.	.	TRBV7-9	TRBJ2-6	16	TGTGCCAGCAGCCGTGGGGACCGGGCTGGGGCCAACGTCCTGACTTTC	CASSRGDRAGANVLTF
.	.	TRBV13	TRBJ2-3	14	TGTGCCAGCAGTGTTCAGGGATCCACAGATACGCAGTATTTT	CASSVQGSTDTQYF
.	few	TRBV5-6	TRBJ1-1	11	TGTGCCAGCAGCTTGGAAGCTGAAGCTTTCTTT	CASSLEAEAFF
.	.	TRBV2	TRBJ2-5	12	TGTGCCGGCTCACAGGGTCACGAGACCCAGTACTTC	CAGSQGHETQYF
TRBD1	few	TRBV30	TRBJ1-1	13	TGTGCCTGGAACCTGGACAGGGCCACTGAAGCTTTCTTT	CAWNLDRATEAFF
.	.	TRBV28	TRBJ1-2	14	TGTGCCAGCAGTTTAGAGGGGTCCCGTCTCGGATACACCTTC	CASSLEGSRLGYTF
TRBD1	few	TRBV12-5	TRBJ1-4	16	TGTGCTAGTGCCACCAATTCAAGGGGGCTAGGGGAAAAACTGTTTTTT	CASATNSRGLGEKLFF
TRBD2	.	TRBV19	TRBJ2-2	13	TGTGCCAGTACGGGAGGGGAGACCGGGGAGCTGTTTTTT	CASTGGETGELFF
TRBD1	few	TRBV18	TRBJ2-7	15	TGTGCCAGCTCAACCGGGACAGGGAGCTCCTACGAGCAGTACTTC	CASSTGTGSSYEQYF
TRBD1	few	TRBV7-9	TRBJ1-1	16	TGTGCCAGCAGCTTAATATCAGGGGGCCCGAACACTGAAGCTTTCTTT	CASSLISGGPNTEAFF
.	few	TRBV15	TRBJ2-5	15	TGTGCCACCAGCAGAAACGCTCAGGGGGGAGAGACCCAGTACTTC	CATSRNAQGGETQYF
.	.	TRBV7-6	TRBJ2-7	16	TGTGCCAGCAGCTTAGGGGGGGCAGGTAGCTCCTACGAGCAGTACTTC	CASSLGGAGSSYEQYF
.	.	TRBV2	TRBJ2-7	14	TGTGCCAGCAGTGCACAGGGCCCATCCTACGAGCAGTACTTC	CASSAQGPSYEQYF
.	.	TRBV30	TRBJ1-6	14	TGTGCCTGGGGTTCAAGCTCCTATAATTCACCCCTCCACTTT	CAWGSSSYNSPLHF
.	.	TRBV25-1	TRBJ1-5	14	TGTGCCAGCAGTGCATCTGGTGGCAATCAGCCCCAGCATTTT	CASSASGGNQPQHF
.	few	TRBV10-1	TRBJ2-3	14	TGCGCCAGCAGTGGTGGGGGAACAACAGATACGCAGTATTTT	CASSGGGTTDTQYF
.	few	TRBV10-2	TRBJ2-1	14	TGCGCCAGCGACAGGTCAAGCTCCTACAATGAGCAGTTCTTC	CASDRSSSYNEQFF
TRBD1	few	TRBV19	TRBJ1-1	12	TGTGCCACTAATGGACAGGAGCAGGTAGCTTTCTTT	CATNGQEQVAFF
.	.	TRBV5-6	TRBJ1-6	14	TGTGCCAGCAGCTTGCTTCAGGTCAATTCACCCCTCCACTTT	CASSLLQVNSPLHF
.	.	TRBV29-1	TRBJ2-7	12	TGCAGCTTCGCCGGGGCCTCATACGAGCAGTACTTC	CSFAGASYEQYF
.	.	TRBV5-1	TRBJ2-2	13	TGCGCCAGCAGCTTGGTGTCCACCGGGGAGCTGTTTTTT	CASSLVSTGELFF
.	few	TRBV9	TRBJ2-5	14	TGTGCCAGCAGCCTGTCCACCCGGGGGGAGACCCAGTACTTC	CASSLSTRGETQYF
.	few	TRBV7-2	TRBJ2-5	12	TGTGCCAGCAGCCCTTCGCGCGAGACCCAGTACTTC	CASSPSRETQYF
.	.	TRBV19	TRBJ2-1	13	TGTGCCAGTAGCACCGGGGCGAGGGGTGAGCAGTTCTTC	CASSTGARGEQFF
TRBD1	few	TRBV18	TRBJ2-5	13	TGTGCCAGCTCCGGGACAGGGCAAGAGACCCAGTACTTC	CASSGTGQETQYF
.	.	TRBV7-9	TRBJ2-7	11	TGTGCCAGCAGCTTCGGGGGCGAGCAGTACTTC	CASSFGGEQYF
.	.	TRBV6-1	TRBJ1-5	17	TGTGCCAGCAGTGAAGATTTTAGGCAGCCGTTCAATCAGCCCCAGCATTTT	CASSEDFRQPFNQPQHF
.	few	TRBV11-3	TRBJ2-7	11	TGTGCCAGCAGCTTGGGACACGAGCAGTACTTC	CASSLGHEQYF
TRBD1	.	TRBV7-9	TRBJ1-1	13	TGTGCCAGCAGCTCGACAGGGTTACAAAGGGCTTTCTTT	CASSSTGLQRAFF
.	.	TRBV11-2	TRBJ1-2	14	TGTGCCAGCAGCTTAGGGTCGTTTAGCTATGGCTACACCTTC	CASSLGSFSYGYTF
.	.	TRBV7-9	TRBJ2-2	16	TGTGCCAGCAGCTTATTGAGACAAACGAACACCGGGGAGCTGTTTTTT	CASSLLRQTNTGELFF
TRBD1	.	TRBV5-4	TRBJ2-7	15	TGTGCCAGCAGCTCCGGGGACAGCCGGATGCACGAGCAGTACTTC	CASSSGDSRMHEQYF
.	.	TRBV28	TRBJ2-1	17	TGTGCCAGCCCGCCGGGCTCGGACGGAGACTCCTACAATGAGCAGTTCTTC	CASPPGSDGDSYNEQFF